The clone carrying this T cell receptor beta chain was counted ten times or more. Its specificity is not known. The data derive from a study of T cells in Graves' hyperthyroidism and ophthalmopathy. The overall study: Specimen type is peripheral blood, collected at initial diagnosis prior to any treatment. Study-level results: Blood also showed most of the thyroid clonotypes that were expanded above 0.001.

The CDR3 regions of TCR beta were amplified from RNA transcripts. The HTBI set primed first-round TCR CDR3 RT-PCR. TCRdb reanalysed the multiplex PCR reads using MiXCR and keeps one entry per CDR3 protein. The table includes some 490,000 distinct CDR3 sequences, roughly 22% detected once. V was shortened by 1 base and J by 4 bases, with 10 bases between the two germline ends. The CDR3 extends over 15 amino acids. Germline V gene lookup returns CDR1 SGHAT and CDR2 FQNNGV. The chain has TRBV11-2 and TRBJ2-2, with a weak D call TRBD2 (6 bases). Sequenced: blood. The sequence derives from a woman between 65 and 79 years old with Graves' ophthalmopathy. The CDR3 reads CASSLAGSSTGELFF. Written as DNA, the CDR3 is TGTGCCAGCAGCTTAGCCGGGAGTTCCACCGGGGAGCTGTTTTTT.